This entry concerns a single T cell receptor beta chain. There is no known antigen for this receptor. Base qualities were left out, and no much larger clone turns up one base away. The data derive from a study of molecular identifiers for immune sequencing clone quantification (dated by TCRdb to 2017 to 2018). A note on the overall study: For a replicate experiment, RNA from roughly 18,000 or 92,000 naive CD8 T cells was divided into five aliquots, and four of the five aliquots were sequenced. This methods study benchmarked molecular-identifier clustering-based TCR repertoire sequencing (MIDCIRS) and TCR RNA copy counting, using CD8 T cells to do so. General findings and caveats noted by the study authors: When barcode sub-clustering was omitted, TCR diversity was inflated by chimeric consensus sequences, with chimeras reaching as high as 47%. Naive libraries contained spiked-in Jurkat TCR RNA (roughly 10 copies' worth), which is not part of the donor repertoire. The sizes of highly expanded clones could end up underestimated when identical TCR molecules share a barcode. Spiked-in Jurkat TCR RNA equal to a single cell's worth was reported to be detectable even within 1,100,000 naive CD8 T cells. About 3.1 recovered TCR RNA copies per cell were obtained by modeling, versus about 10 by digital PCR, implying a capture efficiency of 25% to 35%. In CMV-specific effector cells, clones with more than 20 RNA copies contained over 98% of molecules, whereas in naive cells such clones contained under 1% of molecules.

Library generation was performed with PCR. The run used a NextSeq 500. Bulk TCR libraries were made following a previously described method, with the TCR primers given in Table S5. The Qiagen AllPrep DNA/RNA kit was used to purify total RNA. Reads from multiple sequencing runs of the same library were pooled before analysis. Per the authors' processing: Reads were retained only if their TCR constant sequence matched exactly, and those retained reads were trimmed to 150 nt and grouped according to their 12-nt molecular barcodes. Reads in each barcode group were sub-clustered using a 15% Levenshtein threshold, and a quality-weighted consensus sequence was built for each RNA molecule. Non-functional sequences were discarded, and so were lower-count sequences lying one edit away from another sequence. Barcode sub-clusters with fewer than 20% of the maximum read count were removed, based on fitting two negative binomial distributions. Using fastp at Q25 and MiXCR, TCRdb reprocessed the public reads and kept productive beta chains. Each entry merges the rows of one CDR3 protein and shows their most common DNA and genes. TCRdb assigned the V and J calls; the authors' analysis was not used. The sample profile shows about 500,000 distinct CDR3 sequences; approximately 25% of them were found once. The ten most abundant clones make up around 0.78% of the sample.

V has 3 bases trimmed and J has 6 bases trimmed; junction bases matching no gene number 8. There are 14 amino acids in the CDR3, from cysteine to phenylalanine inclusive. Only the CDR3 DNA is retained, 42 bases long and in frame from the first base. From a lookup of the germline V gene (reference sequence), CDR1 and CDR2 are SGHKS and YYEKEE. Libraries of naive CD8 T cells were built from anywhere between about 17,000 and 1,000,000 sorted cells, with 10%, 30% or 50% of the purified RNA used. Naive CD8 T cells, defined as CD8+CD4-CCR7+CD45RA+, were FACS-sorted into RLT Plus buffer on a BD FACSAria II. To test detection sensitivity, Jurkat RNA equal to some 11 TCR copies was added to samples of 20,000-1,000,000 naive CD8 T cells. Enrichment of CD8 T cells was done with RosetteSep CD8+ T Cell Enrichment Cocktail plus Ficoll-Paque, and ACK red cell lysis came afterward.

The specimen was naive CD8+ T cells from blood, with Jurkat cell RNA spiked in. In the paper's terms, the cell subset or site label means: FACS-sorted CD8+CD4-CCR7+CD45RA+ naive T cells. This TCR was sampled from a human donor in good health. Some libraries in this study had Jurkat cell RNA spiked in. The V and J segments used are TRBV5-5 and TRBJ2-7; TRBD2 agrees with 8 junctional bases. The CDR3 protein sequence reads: CASSWGTRGSEQYF. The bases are TGTGCCAGCAGCTGGGGGACTAGAGGGTCCGAGCAGTACTTC.